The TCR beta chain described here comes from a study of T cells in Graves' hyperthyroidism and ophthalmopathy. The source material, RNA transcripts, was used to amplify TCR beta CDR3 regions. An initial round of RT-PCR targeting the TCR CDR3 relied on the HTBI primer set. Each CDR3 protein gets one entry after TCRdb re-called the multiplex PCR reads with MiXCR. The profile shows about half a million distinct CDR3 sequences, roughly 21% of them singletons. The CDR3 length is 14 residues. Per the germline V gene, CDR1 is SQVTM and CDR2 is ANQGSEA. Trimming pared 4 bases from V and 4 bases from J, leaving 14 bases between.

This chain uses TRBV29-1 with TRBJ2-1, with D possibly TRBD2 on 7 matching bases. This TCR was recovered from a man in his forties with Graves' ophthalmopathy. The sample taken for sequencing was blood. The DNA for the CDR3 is TGCAGCGTTGGGGGGGGGCTCCCATACAATGAGCAGTTCTTC. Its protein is CSVGGGLPYNEQFF.